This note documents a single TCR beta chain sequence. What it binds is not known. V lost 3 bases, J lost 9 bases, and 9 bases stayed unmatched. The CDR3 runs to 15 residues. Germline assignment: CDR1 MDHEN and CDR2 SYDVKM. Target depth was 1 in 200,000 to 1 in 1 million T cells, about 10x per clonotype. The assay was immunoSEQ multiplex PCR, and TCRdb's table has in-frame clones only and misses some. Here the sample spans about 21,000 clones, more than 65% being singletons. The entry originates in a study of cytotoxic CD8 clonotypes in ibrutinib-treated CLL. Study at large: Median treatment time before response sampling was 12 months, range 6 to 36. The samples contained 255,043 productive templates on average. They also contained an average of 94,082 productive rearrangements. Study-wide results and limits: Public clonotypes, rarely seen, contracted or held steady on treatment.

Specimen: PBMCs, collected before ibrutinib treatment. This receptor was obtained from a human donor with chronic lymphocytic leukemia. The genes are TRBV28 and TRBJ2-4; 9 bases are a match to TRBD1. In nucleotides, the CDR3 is TGTGCCAGCAGTTTTATAGGACAGGGGAGGGGCATTCAGTACTTC. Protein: CASSFIGQGRGIQYF.